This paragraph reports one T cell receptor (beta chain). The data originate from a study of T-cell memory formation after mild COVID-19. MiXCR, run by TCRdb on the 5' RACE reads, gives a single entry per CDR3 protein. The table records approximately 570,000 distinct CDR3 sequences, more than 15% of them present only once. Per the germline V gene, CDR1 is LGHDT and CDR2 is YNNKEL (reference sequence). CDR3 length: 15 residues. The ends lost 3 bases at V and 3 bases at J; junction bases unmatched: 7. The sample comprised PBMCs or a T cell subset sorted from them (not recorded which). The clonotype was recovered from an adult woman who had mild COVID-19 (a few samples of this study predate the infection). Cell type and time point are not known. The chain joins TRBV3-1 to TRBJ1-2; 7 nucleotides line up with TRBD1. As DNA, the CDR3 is TGTGCCAGCAGCCACCGGACAGGAAGAGACTATGGCTACACCTTC. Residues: CASSHRTGRDYGYTF. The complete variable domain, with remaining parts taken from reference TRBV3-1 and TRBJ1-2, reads DTAVSQTPKYLVTQMGNDKSIKCEQNLGHDTMYWYKQDSKKFLKIMFSYNNKELIINETVPNRFSPKSPDKAHLNLHINSLELGDSAVYFCASSHRTGRDYGYTFGSGTRLTVV.